This T cell receptor (beta chain) was captured by sequencing in a study of control samples from healthy donors and cancer patients. TCRdb's copy holds only in-frame clones and misses some; the assay was immunoSEQ multiplex PCR. This sample has approximately 50,000 clones; more than 75% occur once, and the top ten carry 10% to 15%. The CDR3 runs to 17 residues. Germline-derived CDR1 and CDR2 are WSHSY and SAAADI. The V and J ends lost 4 bases and 3 bases respectively, with 16 bases between them. Sequencing was done on a sample of PBMCs. The gene calls are TRBV10-2 and TRBJ1-6, with D possibly being TRBD1 (5 bases). This clonotype originated in a woman aged 55-69 years with lung cancer. The CDR3 nucleotides are TGCGCCAGCAGTGTCGGACAAGACCTTTACTATAATTCACCCCTCCACTTT. Protein sequence: CASSVGQDLYYNSPLHF.